This T cell receptor (beta chain) emerged from a study of OX40 agonist ivuxolimab in advanced cancers. Produced via immunoSEQ multiplex PCR; TCRdb's table is partial and in-frame only. The data show 99,000 or so clones, around 94% seen once. At cycle 4 day 1, cycle 7 day 1, and baseline, blood was sampled. The source is an adult with an advanced solid tumor such as melanoma, head and neck, liver or kidney cancer. Sequenced material: CD4+ or CD8+ T cells sorted from blood, taken in a trial of the OX40 agonist ivuxolimab.

The CDR3 coding sequence is TGCGCCAGCAGCCAAGGAGGGGGCAGGGGAGAAGATACGCAGTATTTT. This gives the protein CASSQGGGRGEDTQYF. This rearrangement joins TRBV4-3 to TRBJ2-3; 7 bases line up with TRBD1. This CDR3 region has 16 residues. Germline trimming cut 1 base from V and 5 bases from J; bases unmatched to any gene: 9. Germline-derived CDR1 and CDR2 are LGHNA and YSLEER.